The T cell receptor beta chain under discussion was sequenced for a study of blood T cells in healthy people across ages. Study information: Template switching caught about one barcoded beta molecule for each two T cells.

A sample-barcoded 5' primer and a J-beta primer mix were used in a second PCR of roughly 7 to 12 cycles. A tag from a template-switch adaptor with 12 random nucleotides marked each cDNA molecule. TCRdb reprocessed the 5' RACE reads with MiXCR, giving one entry per CDR3 protein. The sample holds about 800,000 distinct CDR3 sequences, 55% to 75% seen once. Trimming took 8 bases from V and 4 from J; bases not matched to a gene: 14. Germline assignment: CDR1 MNHEY and CDR2 SMNVEV (reference sequence). This CDR3 contains 16 residues. Findings and caveats of the study: It was not known whether donors were CMV positive (a possible confounder of expanded clonotype changes).

Comment on this clonotype: Its specificity is not known.

The authors isolated at least 7 million PBMCs per sample. This TCR was sampled from a man aged 25 to 40 in good health. Material for sequencing was blood. This chain connects TRBV27 to TRBJ1-2, with 9 bases fitting TRBD1. The CDR3 region is CASAPRGTGSSYGYTF. In DNA form, the CDR3 reads TGTGCCAGCGCCCCTAGGGGGACAGGGAGTTCCTATGGCTACACCTTC.